The present TCR beta chain was sequenced within a study of blood T cell repertoires in COVID-19. Background on the study: In each case, the material was cDNA or gDNA derived from T cells, B-cell-depleted T cells, or PBMCs.

In the authors' methods: Estimation of nucleated cell counts was performed using reference gene primer amplification. The repertoire was sequenced with immunoSEQ multiplex PCR; TCRdb's copy has only in-frame clones and lacks some. D and trimming were read from the DNA, whereas the V and J calls and clone size are those reported in that table. Of over 200,000 clones listed, more than 75% are singletons. This CDR3 contains 14 residues. Germline loops: CDR1 SGDLS, CDR2 YYNGEE. The ends lost 0 bases at V and 9 bases at J; junction bases unmatched: 5. This clonotype was sampled from a woman in her forties or fifties with acute or convalescent COVID-19. The sequenced material came from peripheral blood. The V gene is TRBV9, the J gene TRBJ1-5, with 8 bases lining up with TRBD1. CDR3 coding DNA: TGTGCCAGCAGCGTAGTTGGACAGGGAGGGCCCCAGCATTTT. Amino acid sequence: CASSVVGQGGPQHF.